This TCR beta chain was observed in a study of metastatic and nonmetastatic thyroid tumors. Study overall: Peripheral blood and tumor or nodule samples from malignant and benign thyroid patients were compared.

TCRdb re-clonotyped the PCR reads via MiXCR. Of about 40,000 clones in the sample, roughly 11% were seen once. In its sample, this clone was seen a few times. Between the trimmed V and J ends, which lost 6 bases and 7 bases, there was a span of 13 bases. CDR3 length: 12 amino acids. Thyroid surgery had not been preceded by any treatment in any patient. Specimen: blood. This chain connects TRBV12-3 or TRBV12-4 to TRBJ2-7; tentative D call: TRBD2 (5 bases). The TCR sequence derives from a female donor with papillary thyroid cancer or a benign thyroid nodule (not recorded which). Some clones in this sample may be carry-over from other donors' samples. DNA for the CDR3: TGTGCCAGCAGGCTCACTAGAGCAGAGCAGTACTTC. It encodes CASRLTRAEQYF.